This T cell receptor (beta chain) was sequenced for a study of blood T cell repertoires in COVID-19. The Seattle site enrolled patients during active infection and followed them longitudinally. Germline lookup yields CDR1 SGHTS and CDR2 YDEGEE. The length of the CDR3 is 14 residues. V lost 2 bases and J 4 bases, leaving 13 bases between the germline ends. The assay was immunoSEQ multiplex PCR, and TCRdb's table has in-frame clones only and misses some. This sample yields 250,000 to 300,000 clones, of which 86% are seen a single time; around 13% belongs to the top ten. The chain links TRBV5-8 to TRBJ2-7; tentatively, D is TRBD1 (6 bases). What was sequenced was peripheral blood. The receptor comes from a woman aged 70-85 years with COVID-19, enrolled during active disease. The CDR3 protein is CASSFRRGGYEQYF. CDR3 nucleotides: TGTGCCAGCAGCTTTCGCAGGGGCGGATACGAGCAGTACTTC.